These 8 T cell receptor gamma chains originate from one sample sequenced in a study of intestinal T cells in coeliac disease. The TRG library came from about 200 ng of biopsy DNA amplified with LymphoTrack primers. TCRdb redid clone calling on the multiplex PCR reads using CATT. The table lists about 540 gamma-chain clones, 52% of them singletons. For each case, the template was genomic DNA from ten roughly 5-µm formalin-fixed paraffin-embedded scrolls. The sequenced sample was a duodenal biopsy. The source is a human donor with celiac disease.

This chain uses TRGV10 with TRGJP1. TRGV10 is treated as an ORF (open reading frame) with a function not yet certain. The CDR3 sequence is 11 residues long. The CDR3 loop is CAPATGWFKIF. The CDR3 region has the DNA TGTGCCCCAGCCACTGGTTGGTTCAAGATATTT.

V and J are TRGV11 and TRGJP2. TRGV11 is reported as an ORF; its role is uncertain. With 1 base clipped from V and 5 bases from J, the junction kept 10 bases outside the gene matches. This CDR3 region has 17 residues. The CDR3 protein is CACWIRQGPISDWIKTF. As DNA, the CDR3 is TGTGCCTGCTGGATTAGGCAGGGTCCCATAAGTGATTGGATCAAGACGTTT.

By share, this clone counts as hyperexpanded (1% or more). This chain connects TRGV10 to TRGJP1. TRGV10 is identified as an open reading frame with a role that is uncertain. V lost 8 bases, J lost 3 bases, and 7 bases stayed unmatched. The CDR3 is made up of 14 amino acids. CDR3 DNA sequence: TGTGCTGCGTGGGATCTCGCCACTGGTTGGTTCAAGATATTT. It translates to CAAWDLATGWFKIF.

The chain uses TRGV10 and TRGJP1. TRGV10 is filed as an ORF, its function uncertain. The CDR3 spans 16 residues. The J segment lost 1 base and the V segment lost 8 bases, leaving 11 bases of the junction unmatched. The CDR3 DNA follows: TGTGCTGCGTGGGCATTAAACTCTACCACTGGTTGGTTCAAGATATTT. Translating gives CAAWALNSTTGWFKIF.

In its sample, this clone is large. The CDR3 sequence: CALWKNYYKKLF. CDR3 in DNA: TGTGCCTTGTGGAAAAATTATTATAAGAAACTCTTT. This chain links TRGV9 with TRGJ1 or TRGJ2. The CDR3 spans 12 residues. The germline V gene encodes CDR1 GITISATS and CDR2 ISYDGTV (reference sequence). J gave up 1 base and V 6 bases, and 3 bases lay outside the gene matches.

This clone counts as large. The chain is built from TRGV4 and TRGJ1 or TRGJ2. From germline, CDR1 is EGSTGY and CDR2 YDSYTSSV. This CDR3 spans 13 amino acids. V trimming: 0 bases; J trimming: 4 bases; junction bases outside the gene matches: 3. The CDR3 coding sequence is TGTGCCACCTGGGATGGGAGCTATTATAAGAAACTCTTT. Protein: CATWDGSYYKKLF.

In its sample, this clone is hyperexpanded. The chain recombines TRGV10 with TRGJ1 or TRGJ2. TRGV10 is marked as an open reading frame, function uncertain. This CDR3 spans 11 amino acids. V gave up 8 bases and J gave up 10 bases; unmatched junction bases: 9. As DNA, the CDR3 is TGTGCTGCGTGGGACGTCCGAAAGAAACTCTTT. The encoded protein is CAAWDVRKKLF.

This sequence joins TRGV9 and TRGJP1. Germline V gene data show CDR1 as GITISATS and CDR2 as ISYDGTV (reference sequence). The length of the CDR3 is 15 residues. V was pared by 3 bases and J by 0 bases, with 4 bases of the junction left unmatched. The CDR3 nucleotides read TGTGCCTTGTGGGAGCCTTATACCACTGGTTGGTTCAAGATATTT. Its protein product is CALWEPYTTGWFKIF.